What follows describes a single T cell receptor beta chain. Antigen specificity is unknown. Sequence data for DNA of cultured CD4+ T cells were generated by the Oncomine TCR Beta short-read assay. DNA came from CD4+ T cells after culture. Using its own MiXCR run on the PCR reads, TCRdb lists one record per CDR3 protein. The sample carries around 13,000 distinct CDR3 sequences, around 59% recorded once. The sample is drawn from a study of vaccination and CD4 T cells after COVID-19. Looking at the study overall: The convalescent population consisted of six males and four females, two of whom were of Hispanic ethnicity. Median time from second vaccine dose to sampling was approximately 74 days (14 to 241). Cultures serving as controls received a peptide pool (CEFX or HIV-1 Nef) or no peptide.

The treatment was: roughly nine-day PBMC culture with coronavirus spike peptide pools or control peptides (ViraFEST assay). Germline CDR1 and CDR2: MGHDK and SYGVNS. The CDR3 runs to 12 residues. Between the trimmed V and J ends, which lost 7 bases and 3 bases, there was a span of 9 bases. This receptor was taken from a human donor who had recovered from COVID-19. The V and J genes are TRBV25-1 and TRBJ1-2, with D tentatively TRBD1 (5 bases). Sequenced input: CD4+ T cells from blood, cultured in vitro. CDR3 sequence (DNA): TGTGCCAGCACAGGGTCGGACTATGGCTACACCTTC. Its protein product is CASTGSDYGYTF.